The clone carrying this TCR beta chain was recorded a few times. The sample belongs to a study of T-cell reconstitution after alpha-beta-depleted transplantation in children. The CDR3 contains 14 residues. CDR1 SNHLY and CDR2 FYNNEI come from the germline V gene. The V end lost 7 bases, the J end lost 7 bases, and 20 bases lay between the germline ends. Preparation of the TCRbeta library was carried out with unique molecular identifiers. Via MiXCR, TCRdb re-called the PCR reads, giving one row per CDR3 protein. Of some 840,000 distinct CDR3 sequences listed, about 16% were seen once; the top ten hold around 4.5%.

This chain joins TRBV2 and TRBJ2-7, with D perhaps assigned TRBD1 or TRBD2 (5 bases each). Source: PBMCs, mostly from graft donor cells, taken 360 days after TCRalphabeta/CD19-depleted stem cell transplant. This receptor was obtained from a male patient aged 5 to 17 who had a stem cell transplant for acute lymphoblastic leukemia, so the T cells may come from the graft donor. The CDR3 DNA is TGTGCCAGCACACCCGGGACCTCCTACTTTGAGCAGTACTTC. It is translated as CASTPGTSYFEQYF.